One sample yielded the 17 T cell receptor beta chains listed below, sequenced in a study of beta chain features in type 1 diabetes. Every isolated RNA sample was fully reverse transcribed, so sequencing captured expressed TCRB transcripts. TCRdb keeps only in-frame clones here, not all; method: immunoSEQ multiplex PCR. The table lists 300,000 or so clones, roughly 13% of them singletons. Antigens for these TCRs are unknown. Study-wide points: Among patients with Type 1 diabetes, TCRB CDR3s were moderately but significantly shorter in every one of the four CD4+ subsets.

Sequencing was done on a sample of naive CD4+ T cells from blood. The receptors shown here come from a woman aged 18-29 years with type 1 diabetes.

In its sample, this clone was seen a few times. The chain has TRBV10-3 and TRBJ2-1, with TRBD2 matching over 10 bases. The V gene end was trimmed by 4 bases and the J gene end by 9 bases; junction bases not matched to a gene: 9. CDR1 is ENHRY, CDR2 SYGVKD, per germline. CDR3 length: 15 amino acids. CDR3 nucleotides: TGTGCCATCAGTGGGGCTAGCGGGAGAATTGCTGAGCAGTTCTTC. This codes for CAISGASGRIAEQFF.

The J gene is TRBJ2-5, the V gene TRBV30; 9 nucleotides align to TRBD2. This CDR3 contains 13 residues. The germline V gene encodes CDR1 GTSNPN and CDR2 SVGIG (reference sequence). With V trimmed by 5 bases and J by 1 base, 2 bases remained unmatched. The CDR3 DNA sequence: TGTGCCTGGGGACTAGCGCCCCAAGAGACCCAGTACTTC. Protein: CAWGLAPQETQYF.

In its sample, this clone was seen a few times. The gene calls are TRBV4-3 and TRBJ2-1; TRBD2 matches at 13 bases. The trim removed 0 bases at V and 5 bases at J, leaving 10 bases unmatched. The CDR3 spans 19 residues. Germline V gene sequence: CDR1 LGHNA, CDR2 YSLEER. The CDR3 protein is CASSQDPTSGRASHNEQFF. CDR3 coding DNA: TGCGCCAGCAGCCAAGATCCCACTAGCGGGAGGGCCAGTCACAATGAGCAGTTCTTC.

The chain links TRBV18 to TRBJ2-7, with D possibly being TRBD1 (6 bases). The CDR3 has 13 residues. V was shortened by 6 bases and J by 6 bases, with 15 bases between the two germline ends. From germline, CDR1 is KGHSH and CDR2 LQKENI. The CDR3 DNA is TGTGCCAGCTCCGAGCAACAGGGTGGCGAGCAGTACGTC. It codes for CASSEQQGGEQYV.

This clone occurred a few times. CDR3 amino acids: CASSYAPGTENIQYF. CDR3 coding DNA: TGTGCCAGCAGTTACGCACCCGGGACTGAGAACATTCAGTACTTC. The rearrangement uses TRBV6-6 and TRBJ2-4, with D possibly being TRBD2 (6 bases). Trimming removed 2 bases at V and 7 bases at J, with 15 bases between. The CDR3 totals 15 residues. Germline V lookup: CDR1 MNHNY, CDR2 SVGAGI (reference sequence).

The chain links TRBV7-2 to TRBJ1-1; perhaps TRBD1 as D (6 bases). Germline-derived CDR1 and CDR2 are SGHTA and FQGNSA. The V end was cut by 3 bases, the J end by 8 bases, with 16 bases between. This CDR3 has 14 residues. CDR3 bases: TGTGCCAGCAGCTTCAACAGGGTCTTATCCGAAGCTTTCTTT. It yields the protein CASSFNRVLSEAFF.

This clone was seen more than once but under ten times. CDR3 residues: CASRSNPGQSRYTF. The CDR3 DNA reads TGTGCCAGTAGAAGTAACCCGGGACAGTCCCGCTACACCTTC. The gene calls are TRBV19 and TRBJ1-2; 7 nucleotides align to TRBD1. V lost 6 bases to trimming and J lost 9 bases; unmatched junction nucleotides: 13. CDR1 is LNHDA, CDR2 SQIVND, per germline (reference sequence). The CDR3 runs 14 residues.

The chain has TRBV18 and TRBJ2-3, with D possibly matching TRBD2 (6 bases). The germline CDR1 and CDR2 sequences are KGHSH and LQKENI. CDR3 size: 16 residues. Trimming shortened V by 5 bases and J by 4 bases, and 19 bases separated the two germline ends. The CDR3 nucleotides are TGTGCCAGCTCAAGAAGTATCTCGGGAGCTGCAGATACGCAGTATTTT. It translates to CASSRSISGAADTQYF.

In this sample, this clone turned up a few times. The V gene is TRBV5-1, the J gene TRBJ1-5; a weak D match, TRBD1 (5 bases). V was shortened by 7 bases and J by 2 bases, with 16 bases between the two germline ends. CDR1 and CDR2 (germline): SGHRS, YFSETQ. CDR3 length: 15 residues. The CDR3 nucleotides read TGCGCCAGCCGCCCAGACGGGGGGGGCAATCAGCCCCAGCATTTT. It specifies CASRPDGGGNQPQHF.

In this sample, this clone turned up a few times. This chain links TRBV30 with TRBJ2-5; D call uncertain. Germline CDR1 GTSNPN, CDR2 SVGIG (reference sequence). V lost 0 bases, J lost 2 bases, and 7 bases lay in between. This CDR3 has 13 amino acids. CDR3 region: CAWSVNRQETQYF. The CDR3, as DNA: TGTGCCTGGAGTGTAAATCGGCAAGAGACCCAGTACTTC.

This chain uses TRBV4-3 with TRBJ2-3; 16 bases are shared with TRBD2. Germline-derived CDR1 and CDR2 are LGHNA and YSLEER. This CDR3 is 19 amino acids long. J lost 6 bases, V lost 1 base, and 10 bases had no gene match. The CDR3 protein is CASSQGWGLAGGVADTQYF. CDR3 nucleotides: TGCGCCAGCAGCCAAGGTTGGGGACTAGCGGGAGGGGTGGCCGATACGCAGTATTTT.

This clone has only a few counts. The chain joins TRBV5-4 to TRBJ2-3; tentatively, D is TRBD1 (6 bases). With 7 bases removed from V and 0 bases from J, the gap between germline ends came to 12 bases. The CDR3 has 14 residues. Germline V gene data show CDR1 as SGHNT and CDR2 as YYREEE (reference sequence). CDR3 DNA sequence: TGTGCCAGCCTACTAGGGGGTAGCACAGATACGCAGTATTTT. Translation: CASLLGGSTDTQYF.

This clone has only a few counts. Other nucleotide sequences from this sample produce the same CDR3. CDR3: CAWTLGSLNTGELFF. The CDR3 region has the DNA TGTGCCTGGACCCTAGGGAGTCTGAACACCGGGGAGCTGTTTTTT. The chain joins TRBV30 to TRBJ2-2; perhaps TRBD2 as D (5 bases). The germline gives CDR1 GTSNPN, CDR2 SVGIG (reference sequence). This CDR3 is built from 15 residues. Deletions cut 4 bases from V and 1 base from J, with 13 bases between.

J is TRBJ2-4 and V is TRBV10-1, with TRBD2 matching 8 bases. The V and J ends lost 4 bases and 12 bases, in that order; junction bases with no gene match: 8. The length of the CDR3 is 13 residues. In germline, CDR1 is WNHNN, CDR2 SYGVQD (reference sequence). CDR3 region: CASSGLASGSQYF. The DNA of the CDR3 is TGCGCCAGCAGTGGACTAGCGAGCGGTAGTCAGTACTTC.

The chain joins TRBV4-2 to TRBJ2-7; 10 bases line up with TRBD2. With 4 bases clipped from V and 3 bases from J, the junction kept 9 bases outside the gene matches. The CDR3 spans 16 residues. CDR1 is LGHNA and CDR2 is YNFKEQ in the germline V gene. CDR3 region: CASSPPGSGRNYEQYF. The CDR3 DNA reads as TGTGCCAGCAGCCCGCCGGGTAGCGGGAGGAACTACGAGCAGTACTTC.

The rearrangement joins TRBV7-4 to TRBJ1-4; D is unclear. The CDR3 is 16 amino acids. The V end lost 6 bases, the J end lost 0 bases, and 14 bases lay between the germline ends. Germline loops: CDR1 SGHVT, CDR2 SQSDAQ. The CDR3: CASRLLRIATNEKLFF. CDR3 in DNA: TGTGCCAGCAGACTACTTAGGATCGCAACTAATGAAAAACTGTTTTTT.

The V call is TRBV19, the J call TRBJ2-1, with 10 bases lining up with TRBD1. The germline V gene encodes CDR1 LNHDA and CDR2 SQIVND (reference sequence). CDR3 length: 15 amino acids. J was trimmed by 7 bases and V by 4 bases; bases with no gene match: 7. The CDR3, as DNA: TGTGCCAGTAGTAAGCTACCGGGACAGGGGAATGAGCAGTTCTTC. It specifies CASSKLPGQGNEQFF.